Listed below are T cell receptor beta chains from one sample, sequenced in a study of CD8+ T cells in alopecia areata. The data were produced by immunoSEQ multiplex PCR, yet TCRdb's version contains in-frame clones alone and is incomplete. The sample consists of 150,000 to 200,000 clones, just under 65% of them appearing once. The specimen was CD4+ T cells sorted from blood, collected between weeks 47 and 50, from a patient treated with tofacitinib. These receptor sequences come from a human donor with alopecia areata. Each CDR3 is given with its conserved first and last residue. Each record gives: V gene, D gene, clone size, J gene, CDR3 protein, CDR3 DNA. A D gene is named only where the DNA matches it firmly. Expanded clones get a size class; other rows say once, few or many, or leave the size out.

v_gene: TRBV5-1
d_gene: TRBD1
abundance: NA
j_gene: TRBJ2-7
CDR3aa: CASSLDPGQAYEQYF
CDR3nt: TGCGCCAGCAGCTTGGACCCGGGACAGGCCTACGAGCAGTACTTC

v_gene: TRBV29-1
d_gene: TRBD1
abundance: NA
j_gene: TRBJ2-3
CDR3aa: CSVARQGSADTQYF
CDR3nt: TGCAGCGTTGCCAGACAGGGGAGCGCAGATACGCAGTATTTT

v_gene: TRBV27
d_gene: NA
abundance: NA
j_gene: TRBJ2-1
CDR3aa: CASSLRRASRDNEQFF
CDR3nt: TGTGCCAGCAGTTTGAGGAGGGCAAGTAGGGACAATGAGCAGTTCTTC

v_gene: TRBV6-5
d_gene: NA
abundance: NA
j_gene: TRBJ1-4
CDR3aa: CASSPSRTTREKLFF
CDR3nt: TGTGCCAGCAGCCCATCGCGCACCACGCGCGAAAAACTGTTTTTT

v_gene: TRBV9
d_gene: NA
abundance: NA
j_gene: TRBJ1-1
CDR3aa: CASSNNPGAEAFF
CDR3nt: TGTGCCAGCAGTAACAATCCGGGGGCTGAAGCTTTCTTT

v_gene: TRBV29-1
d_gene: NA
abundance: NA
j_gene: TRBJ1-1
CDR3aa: CSVVSSGAMNTEAFF
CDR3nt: TGCAGCGTTGTTTCTTCGGGGGCAATGAACACTGAAGCTTTCTTT

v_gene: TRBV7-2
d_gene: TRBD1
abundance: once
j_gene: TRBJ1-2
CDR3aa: CASSLTGTDYGYTF
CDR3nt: TGTGCCAGCAGCTTGACAGGGACTGACTATGGCTACACCTTC

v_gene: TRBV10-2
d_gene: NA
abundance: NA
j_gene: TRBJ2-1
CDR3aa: CASSEAGWYNEQFF
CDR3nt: TGCGCCAGCAGTGAGGCGGGGTGGTACAATGAGCAGTTCTTC

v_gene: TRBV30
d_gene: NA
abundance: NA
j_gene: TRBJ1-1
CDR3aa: CAWSGAHAEAFF
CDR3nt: TGTGCCTGGAGTGGGGCTCACGCTGAAGCTTTCTTT

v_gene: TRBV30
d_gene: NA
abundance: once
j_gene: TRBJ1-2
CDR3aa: CAWSKTPSYGYTF
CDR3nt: TGTGCCTGGAGTAAAACCCCGAGCTATGGCTACACCTTC

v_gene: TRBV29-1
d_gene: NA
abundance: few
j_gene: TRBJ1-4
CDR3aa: CSVVVGNEKLFF
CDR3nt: TGCAGCGTTGTTGTTGGGAATGAAAAACTGTTTTTT

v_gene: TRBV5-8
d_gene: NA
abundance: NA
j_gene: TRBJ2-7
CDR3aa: CASSPAYGQYF
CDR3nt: TGTGCCAGCAGCCCGGCCTACGGGCAGTACTTC

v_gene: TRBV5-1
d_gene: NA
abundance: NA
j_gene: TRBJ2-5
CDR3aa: CASSPRPGAKETQYF
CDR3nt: TGCGCCAGCAGCCCTCGGCCTGGGGCGAAGGAGACCCAGTACTTC

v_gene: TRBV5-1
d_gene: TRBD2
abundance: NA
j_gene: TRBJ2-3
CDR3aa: CASSLELAGAADTQYF
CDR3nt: TGCGCCAGCAGCTTGGAACTAGCGGGGGCGGCAGATACGCAGTATTTT

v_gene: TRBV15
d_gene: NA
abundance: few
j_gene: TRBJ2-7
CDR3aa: CATSRPGQSIRSYEQYF
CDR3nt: TGTGCCACCAGCAGACCCGGACAGTCGATCCGATCCTACGAGCAGTACTTC

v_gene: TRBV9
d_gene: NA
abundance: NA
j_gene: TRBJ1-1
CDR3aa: CASSAHSGVWGTEAFF
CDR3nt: TGTGCCAGCAGCGCCCACTCCGGGGTCTGGGGCACTGAAGCTTTCTTT

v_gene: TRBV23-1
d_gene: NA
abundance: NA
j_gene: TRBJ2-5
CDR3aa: CASSRTDQETQYF
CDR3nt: TGCGCCAGCAGCCGAACAGACCAAGAGACCCAGTACTTC

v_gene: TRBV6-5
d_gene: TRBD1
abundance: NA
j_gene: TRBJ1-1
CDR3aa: CASSMTGAVKAFF
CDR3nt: TGTGCCAGCAGTATGACAGGGGCGGTTAAAGCTTTCTTT

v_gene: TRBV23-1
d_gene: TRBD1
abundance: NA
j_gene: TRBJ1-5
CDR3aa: CASRDRNQPQHF
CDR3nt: TGCGCCAGCAGGGACAGGAATCAGCCCCAGCATTTT

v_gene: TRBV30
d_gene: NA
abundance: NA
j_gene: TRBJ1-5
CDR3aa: CAWSEDSYQPQHF
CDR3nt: TGTGCCTGGAGTGAGGACAGTTATCAGCCCCAGCATTTT

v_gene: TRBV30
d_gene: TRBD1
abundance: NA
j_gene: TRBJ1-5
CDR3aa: CAWDQGDNQPQHF
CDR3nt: TGTGCCTGGGATCAGGGGGACAATCAGCCCCAGCATTTT

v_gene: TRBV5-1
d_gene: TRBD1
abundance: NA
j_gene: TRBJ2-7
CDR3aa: CASLDRGGEQYF
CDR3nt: TGCGCCAGCTTAGACAGGGGAGGCGAGCAGTACTTC

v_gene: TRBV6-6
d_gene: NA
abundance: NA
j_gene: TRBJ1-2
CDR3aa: CASSWGAADIYGYTF
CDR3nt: TGTGCCAGCAGTTGGGGGGCGGCAGATATCTATGGCTACACCTTC

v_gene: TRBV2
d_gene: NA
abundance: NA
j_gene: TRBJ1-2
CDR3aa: CASSEVGGVSYGYTF
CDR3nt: TGTGCCAGCAGTGAAGTAGGAGGGGTTAGCTATGGCTACACCTTC

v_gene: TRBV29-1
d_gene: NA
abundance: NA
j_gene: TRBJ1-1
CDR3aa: CSVKQGNTEAFF
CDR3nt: TGCAGCGTTAAACAGGGGAACACTGAAGCTTTCTTT

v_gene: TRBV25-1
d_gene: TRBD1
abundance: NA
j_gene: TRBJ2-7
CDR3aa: CASSAAGTASYEQYF
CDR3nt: TGTGCCAGCAGTGCGGCCGGGACAGCCTCCTACGAGCAGTACTTC

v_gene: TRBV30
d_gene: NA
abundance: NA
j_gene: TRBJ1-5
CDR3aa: CAWSVGSIYQPQHF
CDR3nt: TGTGCCTGGAGTGTAGGGTCTATCTATCAGCCCCAGCATTTT

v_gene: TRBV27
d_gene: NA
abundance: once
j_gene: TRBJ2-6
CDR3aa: CASSRWQGPGANVLTF
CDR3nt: TGTGCCAGCAGCCGGTGGCAGGGGCCCGGGGCCAACGTCCTGACTTTC

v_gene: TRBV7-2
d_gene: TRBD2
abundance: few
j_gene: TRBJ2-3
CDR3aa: CASSPGGASTDTQYF
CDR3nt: TGTGCCAGCAGTCCCGGGGGGGCTAGCACAGATACGCAGTATTTT

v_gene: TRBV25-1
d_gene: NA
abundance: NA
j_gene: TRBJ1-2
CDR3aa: CASSEYSVNYGYTF
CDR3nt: TGTGCCAGCAGTGAATATTCAGTAAACTATGGCTACACCTTC

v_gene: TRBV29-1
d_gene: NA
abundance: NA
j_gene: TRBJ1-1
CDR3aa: CSVDAGSLNTEAFF
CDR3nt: TGCAGCGTTGATGCGGGCAGTTTGAACACTGAAGCTTTCTTT

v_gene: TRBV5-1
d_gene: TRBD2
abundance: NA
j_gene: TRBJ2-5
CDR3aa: CASSLGLAGEETQYF
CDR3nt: TGCGCCAGCAGCTTGGGACTAGCGGGGGAAGAGACCCAGTACTTC

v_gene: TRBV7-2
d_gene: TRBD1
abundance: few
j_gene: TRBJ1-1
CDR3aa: CASSSRTGSFAEAFF
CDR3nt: TGTGCCAGCAGCTCTCGGACAGGGTCATTCGCTGAAGCTTTCTTT

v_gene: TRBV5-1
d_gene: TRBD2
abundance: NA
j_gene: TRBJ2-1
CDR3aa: CASSLSTSPNNEQFF
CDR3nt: TGCGCCAGCAGCTTATCGACTAGCCCTAACAATGAGCAGTTCTTC

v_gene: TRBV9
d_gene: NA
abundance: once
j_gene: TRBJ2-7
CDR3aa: CASSPGGRLTRDEQYF
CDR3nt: TGTGCCAGCAGCCCTGGAGGTCGCCTTACCCGGGACGAGCAGTACTTC

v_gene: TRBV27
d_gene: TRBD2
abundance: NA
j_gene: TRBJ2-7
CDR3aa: CASSRTRGGYYEQYF
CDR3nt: TGTGCCAGCAGCCGCACCCGGGGGGGGTACTACGAGCAGTACTTC

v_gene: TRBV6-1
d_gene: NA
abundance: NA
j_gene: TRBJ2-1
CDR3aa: CASSREFSSYNEQFF
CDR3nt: TGTGCCAGCAGTCGGGAATTCAGTTCCTACAATGAGCAGTTCTTC

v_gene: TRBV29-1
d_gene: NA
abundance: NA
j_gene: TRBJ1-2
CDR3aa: CSVEGGTGNSGYTF
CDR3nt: TGCAGCGTTGAGGGCGGAACAGGGAATTCTGGCTACACCTTC

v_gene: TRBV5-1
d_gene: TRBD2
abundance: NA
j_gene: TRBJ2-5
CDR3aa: CASSDGTSGVQETQYF
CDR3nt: TGCGCCAGCAGCGACGGGACTAGCGGGGTCCAAGAGACCCAGTACTTC

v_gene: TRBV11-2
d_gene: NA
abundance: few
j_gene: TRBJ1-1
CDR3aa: CASSLGRTYAFF
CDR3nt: TGTGCCAGCAGCTTAGGACGGACGTACGCTTTCTTT

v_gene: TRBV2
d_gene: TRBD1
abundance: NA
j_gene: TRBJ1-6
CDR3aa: CASTQGEGGHTLHF
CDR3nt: TGTGCCAGCACCCAGGGGGAGGGAGGTCACACCCTCCACTTT

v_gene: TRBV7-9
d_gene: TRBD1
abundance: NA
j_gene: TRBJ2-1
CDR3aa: CASSSTGGAYNEQFF
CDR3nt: TGTGCCAGCAGCTCCACAGGGGGCGCCTACAATGAGCAGTTCTTC

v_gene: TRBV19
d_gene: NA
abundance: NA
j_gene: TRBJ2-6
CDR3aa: CASSRLVSGANVLTF
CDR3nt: TGTGCCAGTAGTCGGCTTGTGTCTGGGGCCAACGTCCTGACTTTC

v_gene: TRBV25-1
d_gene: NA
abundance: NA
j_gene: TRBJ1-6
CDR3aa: CASSETIVHSNSPLHF
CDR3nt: TGTGCCAGCAGTGAAACGATCGTACACTCAAATTCACCCCTCCACTTT

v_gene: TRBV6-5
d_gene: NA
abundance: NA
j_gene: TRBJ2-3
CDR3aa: CASSYPGTDTQYF
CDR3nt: TGTGCCAGCAGCTACCCCGGCACAGATACGCAGTATTTT

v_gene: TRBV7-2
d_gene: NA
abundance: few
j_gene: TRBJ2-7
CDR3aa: CASSSSRTGEQYF
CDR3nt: TGTGCCAGCAGCTCGTCTCGGACGGGTGAGCAGTACTTC

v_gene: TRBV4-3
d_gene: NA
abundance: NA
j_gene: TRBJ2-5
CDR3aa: CASSQDPRGEETQYF
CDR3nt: TGCGCCAGCAGCCAAGATCCTCGGGGCGAGGAGACCCAGTACTTC

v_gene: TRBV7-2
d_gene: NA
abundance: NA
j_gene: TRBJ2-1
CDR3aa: CASSPPRGGSNEQFF
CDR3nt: TGTGCCAGCAGTCCCCCCAGGGGAGGCAGTAATGAGCAGTTCTTC

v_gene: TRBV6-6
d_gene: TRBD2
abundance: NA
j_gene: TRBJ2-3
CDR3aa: CASSYVRASGADTQYF
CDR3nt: TGTGCCAGCAGTTACGTCCGGGCTAGCGGGGCAGATACGCAGTATTTT

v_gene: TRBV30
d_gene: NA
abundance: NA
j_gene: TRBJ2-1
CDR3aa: CAWAPVALDHEQFF
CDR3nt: TGTGCCTGGGCCCCCGTAGCTTTGGACCATGAGCAGTTCTTC

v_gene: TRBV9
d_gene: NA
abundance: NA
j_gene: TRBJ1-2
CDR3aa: CASSGYGYTF
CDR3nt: TGTGCCAGCAGCGGTTATGGCTACACCTTC

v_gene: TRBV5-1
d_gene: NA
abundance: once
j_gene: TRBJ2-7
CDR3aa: CASSLPTGSPSYEQYF
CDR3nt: TGCGCCAGCAGCCTTCCTACCGGGAGCCCGTCCTACGAGCAGTACTTC

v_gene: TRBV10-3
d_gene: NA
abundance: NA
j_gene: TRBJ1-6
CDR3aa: CAISGRTDSPLHF
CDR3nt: TGTGCCATCAGTGGCCGGACAGATTCACCCCTCCACTTT

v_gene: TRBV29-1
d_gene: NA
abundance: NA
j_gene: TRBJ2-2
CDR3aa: CSVRDAGELFF
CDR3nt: TGCAGCGTCCGGGACGCCGGGGAGCTGTTTTTT

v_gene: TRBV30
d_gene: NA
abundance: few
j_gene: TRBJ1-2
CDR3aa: CAWSVLGDLYGYTF
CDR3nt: TGTGCCTGGAGTGTACTGGGAGACCTCTATGGCTACACCTTC

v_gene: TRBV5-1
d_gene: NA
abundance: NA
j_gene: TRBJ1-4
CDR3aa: CASSLTGTEGEKLFF
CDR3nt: TGCGCCAGCAGCTTGACCGGGACGGAAGGTGAAAAACTGTTTTTT